One TCR beta chain is described in this entry. This specimen belongs to a study of blood T cell repertoires in COVID-19. Study summary: Italy, Spain and the United States were the sources of the convalescent and acute COVID-19 samples.

With 1 base removed from V and 2 bases from J, the gap between germline ends came to 5 bases. The length of the CDR3 is 13 residues. Germline V gene data show CDR1 as SGHTA and CDR2 as FQGTGA. In the original analysis: Reference gene primer amplification gave nucleated cell count estimates. Using immunoSEQ multiplex PCR, the repertoire was profiled, and TCRdb retains in-frame clones only, with some absent. V and J calls and clone size are copied from that table; D and trimming were computed from the DNA. The table has about 140,000 clones, 88% seen once. The J gene is TRBJ2-5, the V gene TRBV7-3; D is uncertain. This sequence originates from a woman between 50 and 59 years old with acute or convalescent COVID-19. The sample was peripheral blood. The CDR3 nucleotides are TGTGCCAGCAGCTTAAATCAGCAAGAGACCCAGTACTTC. This sequence encodes CASSLNQQETQYF.